These 5 T cell receptor beta chains were sequenced from one sample in a study of cytomegalovirus exposure and HLA in healthy donors. In the PCR, 60 Vbeta and 13 Jbeta primers were used. TCRdb's table, derived via immunoSEQ multiplex PCR, lists solely in-frame clones and lacks some. The repertoire has 100,000 to 150,000 clones, about 80% of them found once; the top ten carry roughly 3%. The sample was PBMCs. These receptors all come from a woman between 45 and 60 years old in good health and CMV-seronegative.

This clone was detected a few times. J is TRBJ2-2 and V is TRBV28; 7 bases are a match to TRBD1. Per germline, CDR1 MDHEN and CDR2 SYDVKM. With 4 bases clipped from V and 0 bases from J, the junction kept 8 bases outside the gene matches. The CDR3 runs 17 residues. The CDR3 reads CASSSQGEKPNTGELFF. The CDR3 region has the DNA TGTGCCAGCAGTTCCCAGGGGGAAAAACCGAACACCGGGGAGCTGTTTTTT.

This rearrangement joins TRBV30 to TRBJ1-1, with D unclear. Trimming removed 5 bases at V and 3 bases at J, with 13 bases between. The germline gives CDR1 GTSNPN, CDR2 SVGIG (reference sequence). The CDR3 extends over 13 amino acids. The CDR3 is CAWGPQLHTEAFF. The CDR3 DNA follows: TGTGCCTGGGGTCCTCAGTTGCACACTGAAGCTTTCTTT.

The chain uses TRBV5-1 and TRBJ2-1; 8 nucleotides match TRBD2. From germline, CDR1 is SGHRS and CDR2 YFSETQ. V lost 4 bases and J lost 8; bases outside the gene matches: 8. CDR3 length: 14 residues. CDR3 bases: TGCGCCAGCAGCAAGCGACTAGCGTTGGATGAGCAGTTCTTC. It translates to CASSKRLALDEQFF.

This clone has a single count. At one end, the junction sequence differs from germline, possibly due to a read error. This chain joins TRBV7-7 and TRBJ2-1; 7 bases align to TRBD2. The germline V gene encodes CDR1 SSHAT and CDR2 FNYEAQ (reference sequence). This CDR3 is built from 14 residues. The CDR3 nucleotides are TGTGCTAGCAGCTTAGTCGGCAGGGAGGGTGAGCAGTTCTTC. Protein product: CASSLVGREGEQFF.

CDR3 in DNA: TGTGCCAGCAGTTTACAGGGACAGGGTGTCTACGAGCAGTACTTC. Protein product: CASSLQGQGVYEQYF. The V call is TRBV27, the J call TRBJ2-7, with TRBD1 matching 9 bases. The germline V gene has CDR1 MNHEY and CDR2 SMNVEV (reference sequence). V trimming: 2 bases; J trimming: 3 bases; junction bases outside the gene matches: 5. The CDR3 consists of 15 residues.